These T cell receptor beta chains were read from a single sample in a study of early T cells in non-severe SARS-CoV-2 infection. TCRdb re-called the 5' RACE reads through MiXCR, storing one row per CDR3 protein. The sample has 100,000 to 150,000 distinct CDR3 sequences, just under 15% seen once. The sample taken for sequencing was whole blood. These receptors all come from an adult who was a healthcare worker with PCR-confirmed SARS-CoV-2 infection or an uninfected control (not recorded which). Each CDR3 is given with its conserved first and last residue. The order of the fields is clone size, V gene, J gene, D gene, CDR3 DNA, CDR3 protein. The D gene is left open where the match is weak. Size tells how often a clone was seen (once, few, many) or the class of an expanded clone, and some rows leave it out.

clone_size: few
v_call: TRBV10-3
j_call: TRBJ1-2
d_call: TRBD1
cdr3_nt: TGTGCCGTATCCCGACAGGGCGGCTACACCTTC
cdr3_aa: CAVSRQGGYTF

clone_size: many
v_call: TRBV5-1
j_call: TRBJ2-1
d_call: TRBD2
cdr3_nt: TGCGCCAGCAGCTTGGCCTGGCTAGCGGGGGCGAGCTCCTACAATGAGCAGTTCTTC
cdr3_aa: CASSLAWLAGASSYNEQFF

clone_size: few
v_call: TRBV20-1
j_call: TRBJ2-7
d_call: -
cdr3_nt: TGCAGTGCTAGATTAAACAGGAGAGCCTACGAGCAGTACTTC
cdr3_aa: CSARLNRRAYEQYF

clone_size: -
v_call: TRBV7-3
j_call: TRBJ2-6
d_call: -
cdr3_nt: TGTGCCAGCAGCCCACAGAGTAATGGGGCCAACGTCCTGACTTTC
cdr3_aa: CASSPQSNGANVLTF

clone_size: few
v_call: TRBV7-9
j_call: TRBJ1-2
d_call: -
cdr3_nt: TGTGCCAGCAGCTTAGCTGCAGGGAAACACACCTTC
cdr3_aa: CASSLAAGKHTF

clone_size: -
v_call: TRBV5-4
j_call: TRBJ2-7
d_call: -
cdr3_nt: TGTGCCAGCAGCTTATCCGGGGTTCGTGGGTACGAGCAGTACTTC
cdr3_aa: CASSLSGVRGYEQYF

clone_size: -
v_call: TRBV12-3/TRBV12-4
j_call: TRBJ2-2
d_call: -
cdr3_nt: TGTGCCAGCAGTTTAGGGCGGGGGCCCAACACCGGGGAGCTGTTTTTT
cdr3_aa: CASSLGRGPNTGELFF

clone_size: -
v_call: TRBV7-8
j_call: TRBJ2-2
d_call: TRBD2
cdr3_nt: TGTGCCAGCAGCGGCGGGAGTCCCGGGGAGCTGTTTTTT
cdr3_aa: CASSGGSPGELFF

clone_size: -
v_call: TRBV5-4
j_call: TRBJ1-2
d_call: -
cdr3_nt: TGTGCCAGCAGCTTGGACAGCCTTAACTATGGCTACACCTTC
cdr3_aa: CASSLDSLNYGYTF

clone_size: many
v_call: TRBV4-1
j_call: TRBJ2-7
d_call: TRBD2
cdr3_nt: TGCGCCAGCAGCCAAGAAAAATCTGTCGGACTAGCTGTCTACGAGCAGTACTTC
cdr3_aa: CASSQEKSVGLAVYEQYF

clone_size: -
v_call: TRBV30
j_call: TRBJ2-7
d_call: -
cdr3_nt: TGTGCATTAGGGACCTACGAGCAGTACTTC
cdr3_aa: CALGTYEQYF

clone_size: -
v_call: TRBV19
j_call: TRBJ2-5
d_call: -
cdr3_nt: TGTGCCAGTAGTATTGCTGGCAGTCAAGGGACCCAGTACTTC
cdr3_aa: CASSIAGSQGTQYF

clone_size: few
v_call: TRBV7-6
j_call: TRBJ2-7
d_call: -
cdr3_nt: TGTGCCAGCAGCTTAGTCGGGGGGCACGAGCAGTACTTC
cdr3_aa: CASSLVGGHEQYF

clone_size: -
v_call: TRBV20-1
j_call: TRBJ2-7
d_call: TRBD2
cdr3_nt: TGCAGTGCCAAACCGGGACTAGCAGACTACGAGCAGTACTTC
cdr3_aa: CSAKPGLADYEQYF

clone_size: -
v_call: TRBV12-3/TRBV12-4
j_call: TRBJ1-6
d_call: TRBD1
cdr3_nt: TGTGCCAGCAGTTTAAGAGGGGGCTCACCCCTCCACTTT
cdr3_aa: CASSLRGGSPLHF

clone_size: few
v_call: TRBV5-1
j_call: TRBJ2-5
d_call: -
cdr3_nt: TGCGCCAGCAGCTTGGCGGGGAGTGTAGCAAAGACCCAGTACTTC
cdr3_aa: CASSLAGSVAKTQYF

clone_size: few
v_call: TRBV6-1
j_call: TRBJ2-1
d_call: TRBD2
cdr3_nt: TGTGCCAGCAGTTCCAGCGGGGTCTACAATGAGCAGTTCTTC
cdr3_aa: CASSSSGVYNEQFF

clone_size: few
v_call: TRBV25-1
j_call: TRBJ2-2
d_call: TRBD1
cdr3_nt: TGTGCCAGCAGACCGGGACAGGGATTGGACACCGGGGAGCTGTTTTTT
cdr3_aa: CASRPGQGLDTGELFF

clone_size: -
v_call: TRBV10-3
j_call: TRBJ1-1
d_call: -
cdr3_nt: TGTGCCATCAGTGAGTCGATTAGCACGGCTGAAGCTTTCTTT
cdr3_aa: CAISESISTAEAFF

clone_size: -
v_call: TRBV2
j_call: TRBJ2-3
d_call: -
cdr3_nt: TGTGCCAGCAGTGGAGAGTTAAGGGATACGCAGTATTTT
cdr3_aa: CASSGELRDTQYF

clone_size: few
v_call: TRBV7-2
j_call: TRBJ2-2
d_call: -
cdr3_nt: TGTGCCAGCAGCGCCCAGGGTCTGGGCTTAACGAACACCGGGGAGCTGTTTTTT
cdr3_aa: CASSAQGLGLTNTGELFF

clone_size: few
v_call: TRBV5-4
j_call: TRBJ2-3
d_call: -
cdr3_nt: TGTGCCAGCAGCTTGAGTCCCTCTAGCACAGATACGCAGTATTTT
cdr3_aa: CASSLSPSSTDTQYF